This TCR beta chain was captured in a study of technical replicates of blood from a few donors. Trimming cost V 4 bases and J 7 bases; bases outside gene matches: 7. CDR1 SGHTA and CDR2 FQGNSA come from the germline V gene. CDR3 length: 15 residues. The table came from immunoSEQ multiplex PCR; TCRdb's copy has only in-frame clones and leaves some out. The sample shows 50,000 to 60,000 clones, roughly 91% of them seen only once. Sequencing used PBMCs. This chain uses TRBV7-2 with TRBJ2-1; 10 bases map to TRBD1. The sequence was obtained from a human donor in good health. Some clones in this sample may be carry-over from other donors' samples. CDR3 sequence reads: CASSSPDRGSNEQFF. The CDR3 DNA reads as TGTGCCAGCAGCTCCCCGGACAGGGGGTCAAATGAGCAGTTCTTC.